What follows describes a single TCR beta chain. This clonotype showed up just a few times. Its recognized antigen is unknown. Nothing much larger sits one base from this clone, and base qualities are not available. Sequenced on an Illumina HiSeq 1500. Clones were called with MiXCR by TCRdb after fastp trimmed the public reads at Q25, and only in-frame beta chains were retained. Entries that share a CDR3 protein sequence are merged under the most common genes and DNA. The sample table records about 920,000 distinct CDR3 sequences; around 32% of these occur just once. 11% to 15% of the sample belongs to the ten largest clones. This specimen belongs to a study of T cell repertoires in cytomegalovirus infection (dated by TCRdb to the late 2010s). For context, the study as a whole: Recently identified HLA-C-restricted CMV epitopes, whose presentation resists viral immunomodulation, were targeted by peptide stimulations together with well-studied HLA-B-restricted epitopes. Donor HLA type was relevant to the analysis, because carriage of CMV infection together with the matching HLA type was indicated by public TCR beta signatures.

Per the publication, the treatment or condition label means: in vitro stimulation with specific CMV peptide epitopes to enrich CMV-specific T cells. Study-level results and caveats: The ex vivo response was dominated by HLA-C-restricted CMV-specific TCR beta clonotypes, which also provided the single most frequent clonotype in two of eight donors. In both this cohort and an independent cohort of some 350 donors, the cumulative frequency of public TCR beta family members distinguished carriers of CMV infection plus the relevant HLA type.

This TCR was sampled from a human donor in good health (CMV status not recorded). Some clones in this sample may be carry-over from other donors' samples. Sequencing used cultured CD8+ T cells from PBMCs, obtained from culture after CMV antigen stimulation.

The DNA sequence follows: TGTGCCAGCAGCTTAGGGGGCAGGTGGGAGCAGTACGTC. Translated, this is CASSLGGRWEQYV. The sequence joins TRBV7-9 to TRBJ2-7; a tentative D match to TRBD1 spans 5 bases. Counted from cysteine to valine, this CDR3 has 13 amino acids. The CDR3 DNA has 39 bases and is translated from base 1. Sequences SEHNR (CDR1) and FQNEAQ (CDR2) are obtained from the germline V gene (reference sequence). Trimming removed 1 base from V and 7 bases from J, leaving 11 bases between the germline ends.